The 10 T cell receptor beta chains below all came from one sample that was sequenced in a study of radiation and T cells in renal cell carcinoma. Sequencing used immunoSEQ multiplex PCR; TCRdb keeps in-frame clones, though not all of them. The sample lists 150,000 or so clones; about nine tenths were seen once. Time point: blood 4 weeks post-SBRT, at nephrectomy. Treatment indicated: 15 Gy SBRT to primary tumor, nephrectomy 4 weeks later. Sample: blood, taken from a patient whose treatment included radiotherapy and nephrectomy. Source of these receptors: a woman aged 50 to 60 with renal cell carcinoma.

This clone was seen only a few times. The chain couples TRBV18 to TRBJ2-7, with 7 positions matching TRBD1. This CDR3 is 15 amino acids long. Germline assignment: CDR1 KGHSH and CDR2 LQKENI. The junction had 7 bases not matched to a gene; V was cut back by 3 bases and J by 2 bases. In DNA form, the CDR3 reads TGTGCCAGCTCACCGCTGACAGGGTCTGCCTACGAGCAGTACTTC. Protein sequence: CASSPLTGSAYEQYF.

The rearrangement links TRBV6-6 to TRBJ2-3, with D possibly being TRBD2 (5 bases). Per germline, CDR1 MNHNY and CDR2 SVGAGI (reference sequence). V shed 2 bases and J shed 0 bases, with 12 bases lying between them. This CDR3 has 16 residues. Written as DNA, the CDR3 is TGTGCCAGCAGTTACGATAGATCGGGGAGCACAGATACGCAGTATTTT. This encodes CASSYDRSGSTDTQYF.

The V gene is TRBV6-5, the J gene TRBJ2-3; D not resolved. V lost 5 bases and J lost 2, with 14 bases in between. The CDR3 runs 15 residues. Per the germline V gene, CDR1 is MNHEY and CDR2 is SVGAGI. The CDR3: CASSPNRANTDTQYF. The CDR3 nucleotides read TGTGCCAGCAGTCCGAACAGAGCCAACACAGATACGCAGTATTTT.

The gene calls are TRBV6-5 and TRBJ2-7; D is perhaps TRBD1 or TRBD2 (5 bases each). Deletions cut 4 bases from V and 3 bases from J, with 19 bases between. This CDR3 region has 16 residues. Germline assignment: CDR1 MNHEY and CDR2 SVGAGI. Here the CDR3 DNA reads TGTGCCAGCAGTTCGGGACCGCTCTACCAGAGCTACGAGCAGTACTTC. It yields the protein CASSSGPLYQSYEQYF.

The chain uses TRBV30 and TRBJ1-1; 7 nucleotides match TRBD1. Germline V gene data show CDR1 as GTSNPN and CDR2 as SVGIG (reference sequence). V trimming: 2 bases; J trimming: 1 base; junction bases outside the gene matches: 7. This CDR3 region has 15 residues. CDR3 sequence: CAWSTPRTGNTEAFF. The CDR3 DNA is TGTGCCTGGAGTACCCCCCGGACAGGGAACACTGAAGCTTTCTTT.

V is TRBV7-9 and J is TRBJ1-1; the match to TRBD1 covers 8 bases. Trimming removed 5 bases from V and 1 base from J; junction bases left unmatched: 6. This CDR3 is 15 amino acids long. Looked up from germline, CDR1 is SEHNR and CDR2 is FQNEAQ (reference sequence). The CDR3: CASSPRTGTNTEAFF. The CDR3 DNA follows: TGTGCCAGCAGCCCCCGGACAGGGACGAACACTGAAGCTTTCTTT.

The chain is built from TRBV9 and TRBJ2-1; no definite D call. CDR1 and CDR2 from the germline V gene are SGDLS and YYNGEE. Trimming cost V 0 bases and J 6 bases, with 13 bases left between them. The CDR3 runs 15 residues. DNA of the CDR3: TGTGCCAGCAGCGTAGAACCTTCCCCCGGCAATGAGCAGTTCTTC. This sequence encodes CASSVEPSPGNEQFF.

The chain is built from TRBV5-8 and TRBJ2-7, with TRBD1 as a possible D gene (5 bases). This CDR3 has 15 residues. V lost 1 base and J 2 bases, leaving 13 bases between the germline ends. CDR1 and CDR2 from the germline V gene are SGHTS and YDEGEE. The DNA of the CDR3 is TGTGCCAGCAGCTTGAATTCCAGGGTGGCCTACGAGCAGTACTTC. Its protein product is CASSLNSRVAYEQYF.

The chain couples TRBV19 to TRBJ1-6; a weak D match, TRBD1 (6 bases). The CDR3 extends over 16 amino acids. The germline gives CDR1 LNHDA, CDR2 SQIVND (reference sequence). V was shortened by 3 bases and J by 7 bases, with 16 bases between the two germline ends. CDR3 sequence (DNA): TGTGCCAGTAGTATTAAGGGGACAATGGGGAATTCACCCCTCCACTTT. This encodes CASSIKGTMGNSPLHF.

The chain is built from TRBV29-1 and TRBJ2-1; TRBD2 aligns across 7 bases. This CDR3 has 14 residues. In germline, CDR1 is SQVTM, CDR2 ANQGSEA. Trimming cost V 5 bases and J 0 bases; bases outside gene matches: 4. The CDR3 coding sequence is TGCAGCGTTAGGGAGGGCAGCTCCTACAATGAGCAGTTCTTC. It is translated as CSVREGSSYNEQFF.